These T cell receptor beta chains were read from a single sample in a study of vaccination effects on CD4 cells after COVID-19. Assay: immunoSEQ multiplex PCR; the TCRdb copy retains only in-frame clones and omits some. This table has some 79,000 clones, about 70% appearing once. No antigen is known for these receptors. Material: CD4+ T cells from PBMCs cultured with HCoV-229E spike peptides, obtained before COVID-19 vaccination. Source of these receptors: a human donor who received a COVID-19 vaccine. The CDR3 runs from the conserved cysteine through the conserved F or W. Each record gives: D gene, J gene, V gene, clone size, CDR3 DNA, CDR3 protein. A D gene is named only where the DNA matches it firmly. The listing skips clone size in some rows; elsewhere it reads once, few, many or a size class.

>NA|TRBJ1-3|TRBV5-1|NA
TGCGCCAGCAGCTTGGCCGTAGGGGGTTTCACTGGAAACACCATATATTTT
CASSLAVGGFTGNTIYF
>NA|TRBJ1-2|TRBV4-1|NA
TGCGCCAGCAGCCAACCCAGAAATGGGGGGTTGATCGGCTACACCTTC
CASSQPRNGGLIGYTF
>NA|TRBJ2-6|TRBV4-1|once
TGCGCCAGCAGCCAAAGGACAGCCCGCTCTGGGGCCAACGTCCTGACTTTC
CASSQRTARSGANVLTF
>NA|TRBJ2-3|TRBV15|NA
TGTGCCACCAGCAGAGAGGGGGGTCTCACAGATACGCAGTATTTT
CATSREGGLTDTQYF
>TRBD1|TRBJ2-3|TRBV11-2|NA
TGTGCCAGCAGCTTAGTCATCGCAGGGGGCTCGGGATATACGCAGTATTTT
CASSLVIAGGSGYTQYF
>TRBD2|TRBJ2-3|TRBV19|NA
TGTGCCAGCAACCCCCTAGCGGGGGGCCCCACAGATACGCAGTATTTT
CASNPLAGGPTDTQYF
>TRBD1|TRBJ1-5|TRBV4-3|few
TGCGCCAGCAGCCAAGATGGAACAGGGGATTCGGTTCAGCCCCAGCATTTT
CASSQDGTGDSVQPQHF
>NA|TRBJ2-3|TRBV14|NA
TGTGCCAGCAGCCAAACTCTCGGAGGGGGCACGAGGAATCCGCAGTATTTT
CASSQTLGGGTRNPQYF
>NA|TRBJ1-2|TRBV6-1|few
TGTGCCAGCAGTGAAAGGATGGGAAACTATGGCTACACCTTC
CASSERMGNYGYTF
>TRBD1|TRBJ1-2|TRBV6-6|NA
TGTGCCAGCAGTTCGACAGGGATCCATGGCTACACCTTC
CASSSTGIHGYTF
>TRBD2|TRBJ2-5|TRBV6-1|NA
TGTGCCAGCAGTGAAAGGACTAGCGGGGGGGCTGGGACCCAGTACTTC
CASSERTSGGAGTQYF
>NA|TRBJ2-4|TRBV5-1|NA
TGCGCCAGCAGTCGAACCGGGCAAGCCAAAAACATTCAGTACTTC
CASSRTGQAKNIQYF
>NA|TRBJ2-3|TRBV6-5|NA
TGTGCCAGCAGGAATCCTAGCACAGATACGCAGTATTTT
CASRNPSTDTQYF
>NA|TRBJ2-1|TRBV4-1|NA
TGCGCCAGCAGCCAAGTCAATGGGGAACAGTTCTTC
CASSQVNGEQFF
>TRBD1|TRBJ1-3|TRBV7-8|NA
TGTGCCAGCAGCCCAGACAGGGCGGGGAGCGGAAACACCATATATTTT
CASSPDRAGSGNTIYF
>NA|TRBJ1-2|TRBV7-2|NA
TGTGCCAGCAGCACTCGACAGGCGCACTACACCTTC
CASSTRQAHYTF